The 30 T cell receptor beta chains presented below share a single source sample, sequenced in a study of shared clonotypes between healthy human individuals. Using immunoSEQ multiplex PCR, the repertoire was profiled, and TCRdb retains in-frame clones only, with some absent. The sample has some 96,000 clones; about half are singletons. The sample taken for sequencing was PBMCs. The receptors were sampled from a middle-aged woman in good health. Some clones in this sample may be carry-over from other donors' samples.

As to this clone: A far larger clone is a single base away, which makes a read error likely. Other DNA sequences within the sample encode an identical CDR3. The V call is TRBV28, the J call TRBJ1-2, with D maybe TRBD1 (5 bases). This CDR3 region has 16 residues. CDR1 is MDHEN, CDR2 SYDVKM, per germline. The CDR3 DNA sequence: TGTGCCAGTAGTTTAGTTAGGGGCGGGGGACACTATGGCTACACCTTC. Amino acids: CASSLVRGGGHYGYTF.

A note on this clone: Other DNA sequences from this sample encode an identical CDR3 as well. The chain carries TRBV30 and TRBJ1-5; no clear D gene. V was shortened by 1 base and J by 4 bases, with 5 bases between the two germline ends. The CDR3 extends over 12 amino acids. The germline gives CDR1 GTSNPN, CDR2 SVGIG (reference sequence). The CDR3 loop is CAWSGGNQPQHF. The CDR3 DNA reads as TGTGCCTGGAGTGGTGGGAATCAGCCCCAGCATTTT.

The chain links TRBV7-2 to TRBJ2-5; no definite D call. The V gene's germline CDR1 is SGHTA and CDR2 FQGNSA. This CDR3 has 10 residues. Trimming stripped 5 bases from V and 7 bases from J, with 5 bases between. CDR3 residues: CASSPWTQYF. As DNA, the CDR3 is TGTGCCAGCAGCCCATGGACCCAGTACTTC.

This clone was counted at least ten times. V and J are TRBV5-1 and TRBJ1-1; TRBD1 matches at 9 bases. The CDR3 has 17 residues. Trimming at V came to 3 bases and at J to 2 bases, leaving 11 bases not matched to a gene. Germline CDR1 SGHRS, CDR2 YFSETQ. The CDR3 reads CASSSTGTGFYNTEAFF. For the CDR3, the DNA is TGCGCCAGCAGCTCTACCGGGACAGGGTTTTATAACACTGAAGCTTTCTTT. Full variable domain (outside the CDR3, taken from reference TRBV5-1 and TRBJ1-1): KAGVTQTPRYLIKTRGQQVTLSCSPISGHRSVSWYQQTPGQGLQFLFEYFSETQRNKGNFPGRFSGRQFSNSRSEMNVSTLELGDSALYLCASSSTGTGFYNTEAFFGQGTRLTVV.

With regard to this clone: Being one base from a much bigger clone, this may be a read error. The gene calls are TRBV28 and TRBJ1-4; TRBD1 aligns across 7 bases. Germline CDR1 is MDHEN and CDR2 is SYDVKM. The CDR3 is made up of 15 amino acids. The CDR3 protein is CAGSLGDRSNEKLFF. The CDR3 DNA is TGTGCCGGCAGTTTGGGGGACAGATCTAATGAAAAACTGTTTTTT.

This chain links TRBV28 with TRBJ1-5; 8 positions agree with TRBD1. Trimming took 3 bases from V and 3 from J; bases not matched to a gene: 7. The CDR3 extends over 16 amino acids. CDR1 and CDR2 from the germline V gene are MDHEN and SYDVKM. The CDR3 loop is CASSLDMGQANQPQHF. The CDR3 bases are TGTGCCAGCAGTTTGGATATGGGACAGGCCAATCAGCCCCAGCATTTT.

This chain links TRBV28 with TRBJ1-6; D possibly corresponds to TRBD1 (5 bases). The ends were cut back, 2 bases at V and 7 bases at J, with 9 bases in the middle. The CDR3 runs to 14 residues. CDR1 and CDR2 from the germline V gene are MDHEN and SYDVKM. CDR3 DNA sequence: TGTGCCAGCAGTTTAGGGACGGCCAATTCACCCCTCCACTTT. Translated, it gives CASSLGTANSPLHF.

This clone was recorded a few times. The chain couples TRBV18 to TRBJ1-1; 8 bases fit TRBD1. The V gene's germline CDR1 is KGHSH and CDR2 LQKENI. CDR3 length: 15 residues. The V segment lost 3 bases and the J segment 3 bases; nucleotides outside the gene matches: 6. CDR3 residues: CASSPQGAGDTEAFF. Here the CDR3 DNA reads TGTGCCAGCTCACCCCAGGGGGCAGGCGACACTGAAGCTTTCTTT.

This clone came up a few times. This chain joins TRBV5-4 and TRBJ1-3; possible D gene TRBD1, 5 bases. CDR3 size: 12 residues. CDR1 and CDR2 from the germline V gene are SGHNT and YYREEE (reference sequence). V lost 3 bases, J lost 8 bases, and 9 bases lay in between. The CDR3 nucleotides are TGTGCCAGCAGCTCGGGGGGGGACACCATATATTTT. It is translated as CASSSGGDTIYF.

Remarks on this clone: Possible read error: a much larger clone is one base away. J is TRBJ2-6 and V is TRBV5-1; the D gene is possibly TRBD1 (5 bases). The CDR3 extends over 14 amino acids. CDR1 SGHRS and CDR2 YFSETQ come from the germline V gene. CDR3 loop: CASSLVDGANILTF. The CDR3 DNA sequence: TGCGCCAGCAGCTTGGTGGATGGGGCCAACATCCTGACTTTC.

This clone was counted a few times. The chain employs TRBV15 and TRBJ1-4, with D maybe TRBD1 (5 bases). Germline V CDR1 and CDR2: LNHNV, YYDKDF (reference sequence). The CDR3 is 14 residues long. Trimming took 1 base from V and 7 from J, leaving 10 bases between them. The CDR3 loop reads CATSRGGESEKLFF. DNA for the CDR3: TGTGCCACCAGCAGAGGAGGGGAGAGTGAAAAACTGTTTTTT.

This clone was observed many times. The rearrangement joins TRBV18 to TRBJ1-3; 8 positions match TRBD1. This CDR3 contains 17 residues. The germline gives CDR1 KGHSH, CDR2 LQKENI. V was clipped by 2 bases and J by 1 base; unmatched bases: 7. The CDR3 region has the DNA TGTGCCAGCTCACCAAAGGCAGGGGGCGCGTCTGGAAACACCATATATTTT. Residues: CASSPKAGGASGNTIYF.

V is TRBV5-4 and J is TRBJ2-7, with 10 bases fitting TRBD2. V was clipped by 5 bases and J by 5 bases; unmatched bases: 7. The germline CDR1 and CDR2 sequences are SGHNT and YYREEE (reference sequence). This CDR3 is built from 14 residues. CDR3 region: CASSLAGVSNEQYF. CDR3 nucleotides: TGTGCCAGCAGTCTAGCGGGAGTCTCGAACGAGCAGTACTTC. The full variable domain, rest sourced from reference TRBV5-4 and TRBJ2-7, is ETGVTQSPTHLIKTRGQQVTLRCSSQSGHNTVSWYQQALGQGPQFIFQYYREEENGRGNFPPRFSGLQFPNYSSELNVNALELDDSALYLCASSLAGVSNEQYFGPGTRLTVT.

The rearrangement uses TRBV9 and TRBJ1-2, with 12 bases identical to TRBD1. This CDR3 spans 15 amino acids. J gave up 8 bases and V 0 bases, and 5 bases lay outside the gene matches. Germline lookup yields CDR1 SGDLS and CDR2 YYNGEE. Here the CDR3 reads CASSVVPGQGAGYTF. In nucleotides, the CDR3 is TGTGCCAGCAGCGTAGTCCCGGGACAGGGGGCCGGCTACACCTTC.

Of note for this clone: A far larger clone is just one base off, so this is likely a read error. The chain recombines TRBV5-1 with TRBJ1-1; possibly TRBD1 for D (6 bases). Germline CDR1 SGHRS, CDR2 YFSETQ. This CDR3 spans 15 amino acids. CDR3 DNA: TGCGCCGGCAGCCCTCCGGGGGCCATGAACACTGAAGCTTTCTTT. It translates to CAGSPPGAMNTEAFF.

The gene calls are TRBV5-1 and TRBJ1-2, with 9 bases lining up with TRBD1. This CDR3 has 15 amino acids. V gave up 3 bases and J gave up 0 bases; unmatched junction bases: 3. CDR1 and CDR2 from the germline V gene are SGHRS and YFSETQ. For the CDR3, the DNA is TGCGCCAGCAGCTCACGACAGGGGGCTAACTATGGCTACACCTTC. Its translation is CASSSRQGANYGYTF.

This chain joins TRBV6-6 and TRBJ1-1; the D gene is possibly TRBD1 (6 bases). The CDR3 covers 14 residues. V was clipped by 2 bases and J by 5 bases, with 12 bases between them. Looked up from germline, CDR1 is MNHNY and CDR2 is SVGAGI (reference sequence). The CDR3 DNA reads TGTGCCAGCAGTTACCCGTCCAGGGGTACTGAAGCTTTCTTT. Protein: CASSYPSRGTEAFF.

This clone was observed at least ten times. The chain carries TRBV7-9 and TRBJ2-3, with D possibly being TRBD1 (6 bases). The better agreement between TRBJ1-5 and the DNA end casts doubt on the J call. Per germline, CDR1 SEHNR and CDR2 FQNEAQ (reference sequence). The CDR3 spans 15 residues. CDR3 region: CASSLAKGRTDTQHF. The CDR3 region has the DNA TGTGCCAGCAGCTTAGCTAAGGGGCGGACAGATACGCAGCATTTT.

V and J are TRBV6-5 and TRBJ1-4; maybe TRBD1 (5 bases). The CDR3 spans 13 residues. The V end lost 5 bases, the J end lost 8 bases, and 12 bases lay between the germline ends. CDR1 and CDR2 from the germline V gene are MNHEY and SVGAGI. The CDR3 nucleotides are TGTGCCAGCAGTGAAGGGAAGGGGGAAAAACTGTTTTTT. Translating gives CASSEGKGEKLFF.

A word on this clone: A far larger clone is only one base removed, so a read error is likely. Here the CDR3 omits its conserved ending phenylalanine or tryptophan, so a read error is the likely source. This rearrangement joins TRBV28 to TRBJ1-2; the D is unclear. Deletions cut 2 bases from V and 4 bases from J, with 8 bases between. CDR1 and CDR2 (germline): MDHEN, SYDVKM. This CDR3 is built from 13 residues. The CDR3 here is CASSLRYGYGYTS. The CDR3 DNA is TGTGCCAGCAGTTTACGATACGGCTATGGCTACACCTCC.

This clone was found many times. The chain recombines TRBV2 with TRBJ2-5, with 7 bases aligning to TRBD1. The CDR3 consists of 15 residues. The V segment lost 5 bases and the J segment 2 bases; nucleotides outside the gene matches: 8. CDR1 SNHLY and CDR2 FYNNEI come from the germline V gene. The CDR3 loop reads CASSRDSRTQETQYF. As DNA, the CDR3 is TGTGCCAGCAGTCGGGACAGTCGGACGCAAGAGACCCAGTACTTC.

Details on this clone: The same CDR3 arises from other DNA sequences in this sample as well. The V and J genes are TRBV30 and TRBJ1-5; D is perhaps TRBD1 (5 bases). The CDR3 extends over 13 amino acids. Germline V gene data show CDR1 as GTSNPN and CDR2 as SVGIG (reference sequence). The V end was cut by 0 bases, the J end by 4 bases, with 7 bases between. The CDR3 spells CAWSVQGNQPQHF. The CDR3 DNA reads as TGTGCCTGGAGTGTGCAGGGAAATCAGCCCCAGCATTTT. Using reference TRBV30 and TRBJ1-5 for the parts outside the CDR3, the full variable domain is SQTIHQWPATLVQPVGSPLSLECTVEGTSNPNLYWYRQAAGRGLQLLFYSVGIGQISSEVPQNLSASRPQDRQFILSSKKLLLSDSGFYLCAWSVQGNQPQHFGDGTRLSIL.

This clone occurred many times. The chain uses TRBV6-4 and TRBJ2-1; TRBD2 agrees at 13 bases. After removal of 5 bases from V and 8 bases from J, the junction contained 9 bases not matched to a gene. The CDR3 covers 16 residues. From germline, CDR1 is MRHNA and CDR2 SNTAGT. The CDR3 spells CASSITGTSGVDEQFF. The CDR3 DNA reads as TGTGCCAGCAGTATAACCGGGACTAGCGGGGTCGATGAGCAGTTCTTC.

This chain links TRBV5-5 with TRBJ1-2; the D is unclear. CDR1 is SGHKS, CDR2 YYEKEE, per germline (reference sequence). This CDR3 has 13 amino acids. With 6 bases removed from V and 8 bases from J, the gap between germline ends came to 17 bases. The CDR3 nucleotides are TGTGCCAGCACCCCTGTAGGTCTCTTGGGCTACACCTTC. Translating it yields CASTPVGLLGYTF.

Comments on this clone: Other DNA sequences in the same sample also yield this CDR3. J is TRBJ2-7 and V is TRBV5-1, with a possible D match to TRBD2 (5 bases). CDR1 SGHRS and CDR2 YFSETQ come from the germline V gene. Trimming left V 5 bases short and J 2 bases short, with 14 bases between. CDR3 length equals 14 residues. The CDR3 loop is CASSPGLPPYEQYF. The CDR3 DNA sequence: TGCGCCAGCAGTCCGGGATTACCCCCCTACGAGCAGTACTTC. Looking up the rest from reference TRBV5-1 and TRBJ2-7 gives the full variable domain: KAGVTQTPRYLIKTRGQQVTLSCSPISGHRSVSWYQQTPGQGLQFLFEYFSETQRNKGNFPGRFSGRQFSNSRSEMNVSTLELGDSALYLCASSPGLPPYEQYFGPGTRLTVT.

The chain couples TRBV5-1 to TRBJ2-1; weak D call: TRBD1 (6 bases). This CDR3 spans 15 amino acids. Germline lookup yields CDR1 SGHRS and CDR2 YFSETQ. Trimming stripped 2 bases from V and 7 bases from J, with 16 bases between. The CDR3 spells CASSFRDPRGNEQFF. The CDR3 DNA follows: TGCGCCAGCAGCTTCCGGGACCCGAGGGGGAATGAGCAGTTCTTC.

The chain is built from TRBV4-1 and TRBJ2-1, with D possibly being TRBD1 (5 bases). Germline V gene data show CDR1 as MGHRA and CDR2 as YSYEKL. Trimming shortened V by 5 bases and J by 0 bases, and 8 bases separated the two germline ends. The CDR3 contains 14 residues. In DNA, the CDR3 is TGCGCCAGCAGCTCAGGGCTCTCCTACAATGAGCAGTTCTTC. This sequence encodes CASSSGLSYNEQFF.

This sequence joins TRBV29-1 and TRBJ1-1; unclear D gene. This CDR3 comprises 12 residues. Germline assignment: CDR1 SQVTM and CDR2 ANQGSEA. V was shortened by 8 bases and J by 5 bases, with 15 bases between the two germline ends. The CDR3 protein is CSIGEVGTEAFF. The CDR3 nucleotides read TGCAGCATTGGGGAGGTGGGTACTGAAGCTTTCTTT. Based on the CDR3 plus reference TRBV29-1 and TRBJ1-1, the full variable domain is SAVISQKPSRDICQRGTSLTIQCQVDSQVTMMFWYRQQPGQSLTLIATANQGSEATYESGFVIDKFPISRPNLTFSTLTVSNMSPEDSSIYLCSIGEVGTEAFFGQGTRLTVV.

This clone was detected once. A read error is the likely source, as a far larger clone sits one nucleotide away. The CDR3 end shows no conserved phenylalanine or tryptophan, and so a read error is likely. The rearrangement links TRBV28 to TRBJ2-3; the D call may be TRBD1 or TRBD2 (6 bases each). V lost 6 bases to trimming and J lost 2 bases, with 15 bases between them. CDR1 and CDR2 (germline): MDHEN, SYDVKM. The CDR3 length is 15 residues. The CDR3 DNA sequence: TGTGCCAGCAGCCTTGGGGGCGGGGACACAGATACGCAGTATCTT. Protein sequence: CASSLGGGDTDTQYL.

CDR3 amino acids: CSVRDSNQPQHF. The CDR3, as DNA: TGCAGCGTCAGGGATAGCAATCAGCCCCAGCATTTT. The chain joins TRBV29-1 to TRBJ1-5; a weak D match, TRBD1 (5 bases). The CDR3 consists of 12 residues. Trimming cost V 6 bases and J 0 bases, with 6 bases left between them. From germline, CDR1 is SQVTM and CDR2 ANQGSEA.